This TCR beta chain was identified in a study of shared clonotypes between healthy human individuals (TCRdb year 2020). Study-wide context: Two women and a few men aged 18 to 49 years were included in the cohort. For each donor, CD4 naive and CD4 memory were each given three plates, CD8 naive was given two plates, and CD8 memory was given one plate. To estimate repertoire size and how much clonotypes are shared between individuals, the study performed deep sequencing of blood TCR repertoires from about five healthy adults. To increase sequencing depth and limit assay-specific biases, different laboratories used diverse techniques to prepare libraries and sequence TCR repertoires. Per donor, leukapheresis produced somewhere between about 0.8 and 9 billion PBMCs. Overall results and qualifications from the work: Larger estimated clonotype richness was generally found for naive subsets than for memory subsets. The genetic and exposure-history diversity represented was limited by the small number of donors. Only blood was sampled, and tissue TCR repertoires likely differ from those in blood. Rarefaction of sorted-subset datasets indicated incomplete sequencing despite the large sequencing depth. Clonotypes shared by all four sorted-subset donors showed higher generation probabilities than non-shared clonotypes. About 5% of naive CD4, roughly 3.6% of naive CD8, roughly 2.4% of memory CD4, and 0.4% of memory CD8 clonotypes were shared across a few donors. Pairwise subsampling indicated that sequencing depth was expected to affect the degree of clonotype sharing among donors.

Using the deep immunoSEQ assay, multiplex PCR amplified TCR CDR3 regions from genomic DNA. Genomic DNA extracted from each cell subset was distributed evenly over all wells of several immunoSEQ 96-well plates, and each plate served as one replicate. For sorted subsets, roughly 200 ng genomic DNA, equal to about 30,000 T cell genomes, was loaded into each replicate PCR. The purified libraries were quantified using a Qubit 3.0 fluorometer, sized with a Bioanalyzer 2100, and then quantified again using the KAPA Library Quantification kit. Every immunoSEQ 96-well plate was sequenced on a dedicated single-read 150-cycle Illumina NextSeq 550 flow cell. The authors' pipeline ran thus. Because the immunoSEQ output held only junctional sequences and lacked quality scores, the filtering could not match the filtering applied to full-length reads. Sequences were annotated with PyIR, a Python wrapper for IgBLAST v1.9, and V/J genes and CDR3 were assigned using IMGT germline references. Any read was removed if the V/J assignment was weak (E-value above 1e-6), the CDR3 was missing, or the read contained stop codons, out-of-frame junctions, or ambiguous translated residues. V3J clonotypes were defined by identical inferred V gene, J gene, and CDR3 amino acid sequence. To compute the percentage overlap between repertoires, the number of shared unique clonotypes was divided by the size of the smaller repertoire. Richness of each repertoire was evaluated using RTK rarefaction, the Chao1 estimator, and Recon v2.1 estimates of unobserved clonotypes. Generation probabilities for all TCRbeta clonotypes obtained by the gDNA method from a handful of donors were computed using OLGA. TCRdb provides this immuneACCESS table in a form limited to in-frame rearrangements. Some clones are lacking; in checked studies, under half of them reflect an unresolved V gene, and why the rest are absent is not known. The DNA was the basis for D and trimming; V, J and clone size are from that table. Within this sample are roughly 2.2 million clones, with just over 90% of them counted one time only. The leading ten clones occupy approximately 0.4% of the sample.

Including cysteine and phenylalanine, the CDR3 has 12 amino acids. The DNA shown is the 36-base CDR3, in frame from base 1. V sheds 8 bases and J sheds 8 bases, leaving 13 bases between their ends. Looking up the germline V gene yields CDR1 MDHEN and CDR2 SYDVKM. Healthy HIV-negative adults with no recently reported acute infections or vaccinations were included as donors. Only Caucasian adults living in Nashville, Tennessee, USA were represented among the donors. CD4+ T cells were enriched through magnetic negative selection, after which naive cells were positively selected on CD45RA and the remaining negative fraction served as the memory subset. After blood collection by leukapheresis, PBMCs were isolated using Ficoll-Histopaque density gradient centrifugation and then cryopreserved in the vapor phase of liquid nitrogen. Analytical flow cytometry was used to check the purity and quantity of each magnetically sorted T cell population. Genomic DNA was isolated from every sorted fraction and measured by UV absorbance on a Nanodrop 2000c.

To note about this clone: Its antigen remains undetermined. Within one base of it there is no much larger clone, and no base qualities were kept.

The chain links TRBV28 with TRBJ2-4; TRBD2 could be the D gene, as 6 bases match. The sample was naive CD4+ T cells from PBMCs. The cell subset or site label on this specimen signifies: CD45RA+ positively selected. This clonotype was sampled from a man between 18 and 29 years old in good health. Some clones in this sample may be carry-over from other donors' samples. The DNA sequence is as follows: TGTGCCAGCGCGACTAGATTGGACATTCAGTACTTC. It encodes CASATRLDIQYF.